This T cell receptor (beta chain) was identified during a study of CD8 T cells in Susac syndrome. TEMRA cells were FACS-enriched, unlike CD8+ and CD4+ T cells, which were negatively isolated. Unmatched junction bases numbered 6, after V lost 4 bases and J lost 7 bases. The CDR3 is 14 residues long. CDR1 is LNHDA, CDR2 SQIVND, per germline (reference sequence). RNA was extracted with the RNeasy kit, and a quantity of roughly 0.45 to 1 ug was reverse transcribed using random hexamers. TCRdb re-derived calls from the immunoSEQ multiplex PCR reads in MiXCR, one entry per CDR3 protein. This table holds some 260,000 distinct CDR3 sequences, roughly 93% found once.

Material for sequencing was CD4+ T cells from PBMCs. V is TRBV19 and J is TRBJ2-2, with 7 bases lining up with TRBD1. The sequence derives from a human donor with multiple sclerosis. This CDR3 is CASSRQGFDGELFF. In nucleotides, the CDR3 is TGTGCCAGTAGTAGACAGGGATTTGACGGGGAGCTGTTTTTT.